One T cell receptor beta chain is described in this entry. Its cognate antigen is unknown. Here immunoSEQ multiplex PCR was the method, and the copy in TCRdb shows in-frame clones only, minus some. The sample has approximately 1.4 million clones; approximately 98% are singletons. With 0 bases clipped from V and 8 bases from J, the junction kept 16 bases outside the gene matches. The CDR3 is made up of 19 amino acids. The data stem from a study of shared clonotypes between healthy human individuals. Notes on the study in general: A small donor pool kept down the genetic and exposure-history diversity that was represented. The study's rarefaction showed incomplete sorted-subset sequencing despite large depth.

This clonotype was sampled from a man younger than 45 in good health. V gene TRBV5-3 combines with J gene TRBJ2-1; TRBD2 matches 11 bases. TRBV5-3 is annotated as an ORF whose role is uncertain. The sequenced material came from naive CD4+ T cells sorted from blood. Subset in this sample: CD45RA+ positively selected. CDR3 nucleotide sequence: TGTGCCAGAAGCTTGGAGACTAGCGGGATACTTTGGGTAAAGGATGAGCAGTTCTTC. Translating gives CARSLETSGILWVKDEQFF.